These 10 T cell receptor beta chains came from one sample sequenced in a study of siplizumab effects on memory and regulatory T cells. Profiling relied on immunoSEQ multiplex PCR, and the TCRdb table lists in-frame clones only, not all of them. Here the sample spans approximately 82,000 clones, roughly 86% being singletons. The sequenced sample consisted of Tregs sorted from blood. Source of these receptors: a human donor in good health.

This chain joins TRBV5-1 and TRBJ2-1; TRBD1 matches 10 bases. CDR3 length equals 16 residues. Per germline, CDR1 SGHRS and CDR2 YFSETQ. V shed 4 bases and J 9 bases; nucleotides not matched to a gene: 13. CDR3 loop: CASSKKAGQGGPEQFF. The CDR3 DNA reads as TGCGCCAGCAGCAAAAAGGCCGGACAGGGGGGTCCTGAGCAGTTCTTC.

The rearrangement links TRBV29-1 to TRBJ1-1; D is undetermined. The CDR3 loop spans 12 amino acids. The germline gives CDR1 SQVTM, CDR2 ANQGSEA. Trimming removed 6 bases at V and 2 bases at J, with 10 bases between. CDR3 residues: CSVSRGNTEAFF. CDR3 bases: TGCAGCGTGTCCCGAGGCAACACTGAAGCTTTCTTT.

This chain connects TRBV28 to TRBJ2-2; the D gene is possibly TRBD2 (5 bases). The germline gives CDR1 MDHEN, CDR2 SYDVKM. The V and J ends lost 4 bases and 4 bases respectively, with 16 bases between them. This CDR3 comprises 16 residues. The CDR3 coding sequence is TGTGCCAGCAGTTATGGCCTCGAAGCGGTCACCGGGGAGCTGTTTTTT. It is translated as CASSYGLEAVTGELFF.

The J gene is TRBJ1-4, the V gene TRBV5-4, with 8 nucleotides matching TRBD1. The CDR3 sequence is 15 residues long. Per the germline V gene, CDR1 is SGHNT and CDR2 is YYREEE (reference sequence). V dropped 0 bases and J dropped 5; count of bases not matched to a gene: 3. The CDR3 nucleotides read TGTGCCAGCAGCTTGGAGCGACAGGGGAATGAAAAACTGTTTTTT. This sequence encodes CASSLERQGNEKLFF.

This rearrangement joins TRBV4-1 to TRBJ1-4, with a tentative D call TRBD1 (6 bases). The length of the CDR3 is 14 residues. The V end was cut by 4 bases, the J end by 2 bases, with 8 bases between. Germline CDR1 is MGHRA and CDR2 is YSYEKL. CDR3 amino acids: CASSRGATNEKLFF. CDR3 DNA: TGCGCCAGCAGCCGGGGGGCCACTAATGAAAAACTGTTTTTT.

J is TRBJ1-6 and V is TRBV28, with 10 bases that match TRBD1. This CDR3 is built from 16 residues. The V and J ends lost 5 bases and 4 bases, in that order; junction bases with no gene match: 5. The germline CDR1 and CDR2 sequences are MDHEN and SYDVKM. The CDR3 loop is CASSAAGQGYNSPLHF. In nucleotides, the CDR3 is TGTGCCAGCAGTGCGGCGGGACAGGGGTATAATTCACCCCTCCACTTT.

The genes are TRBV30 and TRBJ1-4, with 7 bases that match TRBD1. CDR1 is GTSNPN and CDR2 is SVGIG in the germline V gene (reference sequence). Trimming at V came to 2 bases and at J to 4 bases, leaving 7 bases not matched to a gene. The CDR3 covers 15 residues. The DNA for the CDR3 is TGTGCCTGGAGTTTCTGGGACAGCCTTAATGAAAAACTGTTTTTT. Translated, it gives CAWSFWDSLNEKLFF.

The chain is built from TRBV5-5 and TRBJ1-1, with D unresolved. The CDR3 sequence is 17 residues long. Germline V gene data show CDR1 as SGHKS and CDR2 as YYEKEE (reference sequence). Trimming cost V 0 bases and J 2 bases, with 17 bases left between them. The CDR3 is CASSLGGKVSANTEAFF. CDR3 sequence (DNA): TGTGCCAGCAGCTTGGGAGGTAAGGTGAGCGCCAACACTGAAGCTTTCTTT.

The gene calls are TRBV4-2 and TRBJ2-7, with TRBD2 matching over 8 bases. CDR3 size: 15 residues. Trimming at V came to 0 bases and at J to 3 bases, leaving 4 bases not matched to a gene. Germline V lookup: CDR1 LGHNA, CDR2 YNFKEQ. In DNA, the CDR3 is TGTGCCAGCAGCCAAGACGGGAGCGGGGGCTACGAGCAGTACTTC. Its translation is CASSQDGSGGYEQYF.

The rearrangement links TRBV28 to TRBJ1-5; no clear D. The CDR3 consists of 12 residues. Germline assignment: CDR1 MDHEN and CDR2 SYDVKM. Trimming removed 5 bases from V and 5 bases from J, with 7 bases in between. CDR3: CASSPHDQPQHF. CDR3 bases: TGTGCCAGCAGTCCCCACGATCAGCCCCAGCATTTT.